This passage covers 30 T cell receptor beta chains from one sample sequenced in a study of blood T cell repertoires in COVID-19. This table comes from immunoSEQ multiplex PCR, and its TCRdb copy is limited to in-frame clones, with some not included. The table shows some 170,000 clones, with about nine tenths occurring only once. The sequencing input was peripheral blood. These receptor sequences come from a woman aged 45 to 65 with acute or convalescent COVID-19.

The chain is built from TRBV5-1 and TRBJ2-3; perhaps TRBD2 as D (5 bases). Trimming removed 4 bases from V and 4 bases from J, with 7 bases in between. Looked up from germline, CDR1 is SGHRS and CDR2 is YFSETQ. The CDR3 contains 12 residues. CDR3 sequence (DNA): TGCGCCAGCAGCCCCGGGGCAGATACGCAGTATTTT. Its protein product is CASSPGADTQYF.

As DNA, the CDR3 is TGTGCCAGCAGTCAAGGACAGTCCTTCTACAATGAGCAGTTCTTC. Amino acid sequence: CASSQGQSFYNEQFF. This rearrangement joins TRBV27 to TRBJ2-1; a weak D match, TRBD1 (6 bases). CDR3 length equals 15 residues. With 5 bases removed from V and 3 bases from J, the gap between germline ends came to 14 bases. Germline V gene lookup returns CDR1 MNHEY and CDR2 SMNVEV (reference sequence).

V usage is TRBV18 and J usage is TRBJ2-7; D remains unclear. CDR1 is KGHSH and CDR2 is LQKENI in the germline V gene. The V and J ends lost 0 bases and 6 bases respectively, with 9 bases between them. The length of the CDR3 is 13 residues. CDR3 nucleotides: TGTGCCAGCTCACCACCCATCTCGGGCGAGCAGTACTTC. Translation: CASSPPISGEQYF.

The chain joins TRBV6-2 or TRBV6-3 to TRBJ1-1; a weak D match, TRBD1 (6 bases). The germline V gene encodes CDR1 MNHEY and CDR2 SVGEGT. V was cut by 4 bases and J by 11 bases, with 14 bases left in between. The CDR3 totals 12 residues. DNA for the CDR3: TGTGCCAGCAGTTTAACGGGGGGCGATGCTTTCTTT. Translation gives CASSLTGGDAFF.

The rearrangement uses TRBV6-2 or TRBV6-3 and TRBJ2-2; 10 bases map to TRBD2. The CDR3 covers 17 residues. V dropped 2 bases and J dropped 0; count of bases not matched to a gene: 3. In germline, CDR1 is MNHEY, CDR2 SVGEGT. Here the CDR3 DNA reads TGTGCCAGCAGTTACGTACTAGCGGGAACGAACACCGGGGAGCTGTTTTTT. Residues: CASSYVLAGTNTGELFF.

This clone was counted between two and nine times. This chain joins TRBV6-2 or TRBV6-3 and TRBJ1-1; 9 bases map to TRBD1. CDR3 length: 16 amino acids. The germline V gene encodes CDR1 MNHEY and CDR2 SVGEGT. The trim removed 2 bases at V and 4 bases at J, leaving 8 bases unmatched. CDR3 in amino acids: CASSYRTGVGVTEAFF. In DNA form, the CDR3 reads TGTGCCAGCAGTTACCGGACAGGGGTTGGGGTCACTGAAGCTTTCTTT.

The chain joins TRBV10-3 to TRBJ2-2; tentative D call: TRBD1 (5 bases). Trimming cost V 9 bases and J 1 base, with 12 bases left between them. The V gene's germline CDR1 is ENHRY and CDR2 SYGVKD. The CDR3 sequence is 14 residues long. The CDR3 protein is CAISGTGNTGELFF. In nucleotides, the CDR3 is TGTGCCATTTCCGGAACAGGGAACACCGGGGAGCTGTTTTTT.

This chain links TRBV19 with TRBJ1-3; no clear D. The germline V and J ends were trimmed by 3 bases and 0 bases, with 12 bases remaining between them. CDR1 LNHDA and CDR2 SQIVND come from the germline V gene (reference sequence). This CDR3 comprises 16 residues. The CDR3 DNA reads as TGTGCCAGTAGTATCATCTCGGGGAGCTCTGGAAACACCATATATTTT. Protein: CASSIISGSSGNTIYF.

The chain joins TRBV12-3 or TRBV12-4 to TRBJ1-2; 9 bases are shared with TRBD1. Unmatched junction bases numbered 4, after V lost 7 bases and J lost 4 bases. CDR3 length equals 13 residues. The DNA for the CDR3 is TGTGCCAGCACCCCGGGACAGGGCTATGGCTACACCTTC. It translates to CASTPGQGYGYTF.

The J gene is TRBJ2-5, the V gene TRBV7-6; 7 bases fit TRBD1. The junction had 1 base not matched to a gene; V was cut back by 5 bases and J by 4 bases. The germline V gene encodes CDR1 SGHVS and CDR2 FNYEAQ. The CDR3 consists of 12 residues. The CDR3 DNA follows: TGTGCCAGCAGCAACAGGGGAGAGACCCAGTACTTC. Its protein product is CASSNRGETQYF.

V is TRBV28 and J is TRBJ1-5; a possible D gene is TRBD1 (6 bases). The V gene's germline CDR1 is MDHEN and CDR2 SYDVKM. This CDR3 spans 13 amino acids. Trimming shortened V by 7 bases and J by 4 bases, and 11 bases separated the two germline ends. For the CDR3, the DNA is TGTGCCAGCATCCGAACAGGGAATCAGCCCCAGCATTTT. It specifies CASIRTGNQPQHF.

The V gene is TRBV30, the J gene TRBJ2-6; D is ambiguous. CDR3 length: 16 residues. Germline values: CDR1 GTSNPN, CDR2 SVGIG (reference sequence). Trimming stripped 5 bases from V and 2 bases from J, with 16 bases between. CDR3 bases: TGTGCCTGGTCGACATCCAGAAGCACTGGGGCCAACGTCCTGACTTTC. Its translation: CAWSTSRSTGANVLTF.

V gene TRBV24-1 combines with J gene TRBJ2-7, with TRBD1 matching 10 bases. The CDR3 has 15 amino acids. J was trimmed by 3 bases and V by 4 bases; bases with no gene match: 5. Per germline, CDR1 KGHDR and CDR2 SFDVKD. The CDR3 spells CATSDARDRGYEQYF. CDR3 coding DNA: TGTGCCACCAGTGACGCCCGGGACAGGGGCTACGAGCAGTACTTC.

The rearrangement links TRBV10-3 to TRBJ2-1; 7 bases agree with TRBD1. V shed 0 bases and J 0 bases; nucleotides not matched to a gene: 14. The germline gives CDR1 ENHRY, CDR2 SYGVKD. This CDR3 comprises 20 residues. In nucleotides, the CDR3 is TGTGCCATCAGTGAGTCAGGGGGCACAGGGCGGCGGAGCTCCTACAATGAGCAGTTCTTC. Translated, it gives CAISESGGTGRRSSYNEQFF.

The chain has TRBV10-3 and TRBJ2-3; weak D call: TRBD2 (5 bases). The CDR3 extends over 13 amino acids. In germline, CDR1 is ENHRY, CDR2 SYGVKD. V was trimmed by 4 bases and J by 3 bases, leaving 8 bases between them. The CDR3 reads CAISVGGTDTQYF. CDR3 sequence (DNA): TGTGCCATCAGTGTCGGCGGGACAGATACGCAGTATTTT.

CDR3 loop: CASSLDRANQPQHF. For the CDR3, the DNA is TGTGCCAGCAGCTTGGACAGAGCCAATCAGCCCCAGCATTTT. The chain is built from TRBV5-4 and TRBJ1-5; D remains ambiguous. The CDR3 covers 14 residues. Trimming pared 0 bases from V and 3 bases from J, leaving 7 bases between. Germline lookup yields CDR1 SGHNT and CDR2 YYREEE (reference sequence). The complete variable domain, with remaining parts taken from reference TRBV5-4 and TRBJ1-5, reads ETGVTQSPTHLIKTRGQQVTLRCSSQSGHNTVSWYQQALGQGPQFIFQYYREEENGRGNFPPRFSGLQFPNYSSELNVNALELDDSALYLCASSLDRANQPQHFGDGTRLSIL.

The chain has TRBV5-1 and TRBJ1-2; D might be TRBD1 (5 bases). Trimming removed 5 bases from V and 0 bases from J, with 17 bases in between. The CDR3 extends over 16 amino acids. Looked up from germline, CDR1 is SGHRS and CDR2 is YFSETQ. The CDR3 is CASSFTPDSPNYGYTF. The CDR3, as DNA: TGCGCCAGCAGTTTTACACCTGACAGCCCTAACTATGGCTACACCTTC.

This sequence joins TRBV5-4 and TRBJ1-2; 8 nucleotides agree with TRBD1. The ends lost 1 base at V and 4 bases at J; junction bases unmatched: 9. CDR3 length: 16 amino acids. Germline V CDR1 and CDR2: SGHNT, YYREEE (reference sequence). This chain's CDR3 is CASSLWEDRVAYGYTF. DNA of the CDR3: TGTGCCAGCAGCTTGTGGGAGGACAGGGTGGCCTATGGCTACACCTTC.

The chain combines TRBV4-3 with TRBJ2-2, with D perhaps matching TRBD2 (6 bases). V was trimmed by 0 bases and J by 5 bases, leaving 19 bases between them. The CDR3 has 18 amino acids. Per germline, CDR1 LGHNA and CDR2 YSLEER. CDR3 residues: CASSQEVWGLWWTGELFF. DNA for the CDR3: TGCGCCAGCAGCCAAGAGGTGTGGGGACTCTGGTGGACCGGGGAGCTGTTTTTT.

The sample holds a few counts of this clone. The chain links TRBV7-2 to TRBJ1-2, with 11 bases aligning to TRBD1. J was trimmed by 5 bases and V by 5 bases; bases with no gene match: 10. The germline V gene has CDR1 SGHTA and CDR2 FQGNSA. This CDR3 is built from 16 residues. CDR3 amino acids: CASSPPGQGVYYGYTF. DNA of the CDR3: TGTGCCAGCAGCCCCCCGGGACAGGGGGTATATTATGGCTACACCTTC.

The chain recombines TRBV7-9 with TRBJ2-7, with a tentative D call TRBD1 (5 bases). The CDR3 spans 12 residues. The germline V and J ends were trimmed by 8 bases and 7 bases, with 15 bases remaining between them. Germline lookup yields CDR1 SEHNR and CDR2 FQNEAQ (reference sequence). For the CDR3, the DNA is TGTGCCAGCCGCTCAGGGTACGGGGAGCAGTACTTC. It translates to CASRSGYGEQYF. The full variable domain, its missing parts supplied by reference TRBV7-9 and TRBJ2-7, is DTGVSQNPRHKITKRGQNVTFRCDPISEHNRLYWYRQTLGQGPEFLTYFQNEAQLEKSRLLSDRFSAERPKGSFSTLEIQRTEQGDSAMYLCASRSGYGEQYFGPGTRLTVT.

This clone appeared a few times. This chain connects TRBV7-2 to TRBJ2-7; the match to TRBD1 covers 11 bases. With V trimmed by 5 bases and J by 5 bases, 11 bases remained unmatched. CDR1 is SGHTA, CDR2 FQGNSA, per germline. This CDR3 has 16 amino acids. Written as DNA, the CDR3 is TGTGCCAGCAGCCTACCGACCTGGACAGGGGGCCACGAGCAGTACTTC. Protein: CASSLPTWTGGHEQYF.

The gene calls are TRBV24-1 and TRBJ1-2; 7 nucleotides agree with TRBD1. The germline V gene encodes CDR1 KGHDR and CDR2 SFDVKD. The CDR3 extends over 17 amino acids. The trim removed 3 bases at V and 7 bases at J, leaving 16 bases unmatched. The DNA for the CDR3 is TGTGCCACCAGTGATGGGGGGCCGGGACAGCCCTTTTTTGGCTACACCTTC. It is translated as CATSDGGPGQPFFGYTF.

V is TRBV12-3 or TRBV12-4 and J is TRBJ1-1; TRBD1 aligns across 7 bases. Trimming cost V 6 bases and J 8 bases; bases outside gene matches: 6. The CDR3 runs 12 residues. This chain's CDR3 is CASSMGQLEAFF. As DNA, the CDR3 is TGTGCCAGCAGCATGGGACAGTTAGAAGCTTTCTTT.

The genes are TRBV18 and TRBJ2-7, with 9 bases identical to TRBD2. With 2 bases clipped from V and 2 bases from J, the junction kept 10 bases outside the gene matches. This CDR3 region has 17 residues. Germline assignment: CDR1 KGHSH and CDR2 LQKENI. CDR3 sequence reads: CASSPIIISGGTYEQYF. CDR3 DNA sequence: TGTGCCAGCTCACCAATAATAATAAGCGGGGGGACCTACGAGCAGTACTTC.

In DNA form, the CDR3 reads TGTGCCAGCAGTTCCCCGGGACAGTCCTACGAGCAGTACTTC. It specifies CASSSPGQSYEQYF. V usage is TRBV6-5 and J usage is TRBJ2-7; 7 bases are a match to TRBD1. The CDR3 extends over 14 amino acids. The trim removed 4 bases at V and 1 base at J, leaving 4 bases unmatched. Germline-derived CDR1 and CDR2 are MNHEY and SVGAGI.

The rearrangement uses TRBV30 and TRBJ1-6, with TRBD1 matching over 8 bases. The ends lost 5 bases at V and 7 bases at J; junction bases unmatched: 4. Germline CDR1 reads GTSNPN; CDR2 reads SVGIG (reference sequence). The CDR3 extends over 13 amino acids. Here the CDR3 DNA reads TGTGCCTGGGGGACAGGAACCAATTCACCCCTCCACTTT. Encoded protein: CAWGTGTNSPLHF.

The chain joins TRBV28 to TRBJ2-3; 10 bases are shared with TRBD1. The germline V gene has CDR1 MDHEN and CDR2 SYDVKM. V was pared by 3 bases and J by 11 bases, with 11 bases of the junction left unmatched. The CDR3 spans 15 residues. In nucleotides, the CDR3 is TGTGCCAGCAGTTTCCCCCGGGACAGGGGACGGGGGCAGTATTTT. It translates to CASSFPRDRGRGQYF.

V and J are TRBV12-5 and TRBJ1-6; unclear D gene. Germline V gives CDR1 LGHNT, CDR2 FRNRAP. Between the trimmed V and J ends, which lost 2 bases and 9 bases, there was a span of 8 bases. This CDR3 region has 13 residues. The CDR3 loop reads CASGLSGGSPLHF. The CDR3 bases are TGTGCTAGTGGTTTGAGCGGTGGTTCACCCCTCCACTTT. The variable domain in full, with the rest retrieved from reference TRBV12-5 and TRBJ1-6, is DARVTQTPRHKVTEMGQEVTMRCQPILGHNTVFWYRQTMMQGLELLAYFRNRAPLDDSGMPKDRFSAEMPDATLATLKIQPSEPRDSAVYFCASGLSGGSPLHFGNGTRLTVT.

V gene TRBV30 combines with J gene TRBJ1-6; TRBD1 might be the D (5 bases). This CDR3 contains 14 residues. The ends were cut back, 2 bases at V and 8 bases at J, with 13 bases in the middle. In germline, CDR1 is GTSNPN, CDR2 SVGIG (reference sequence). CDR3 amino acids: CAWSSNIGDSPLHF. In nucleotides, the CDR3 is TGTGCCTGGAGTTCGAACATAGGGGATTCACCCCTCCACTTT.